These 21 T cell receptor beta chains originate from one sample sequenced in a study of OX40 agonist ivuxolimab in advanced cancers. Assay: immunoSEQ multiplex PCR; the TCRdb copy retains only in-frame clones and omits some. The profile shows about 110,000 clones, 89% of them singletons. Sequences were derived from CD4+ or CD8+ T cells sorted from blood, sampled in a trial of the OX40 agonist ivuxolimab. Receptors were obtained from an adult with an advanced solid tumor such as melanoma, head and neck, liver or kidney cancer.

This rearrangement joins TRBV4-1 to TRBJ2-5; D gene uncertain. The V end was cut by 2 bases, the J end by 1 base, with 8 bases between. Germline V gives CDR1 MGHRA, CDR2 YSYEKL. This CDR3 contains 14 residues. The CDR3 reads CASSQLHLQETQYF. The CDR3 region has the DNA TGCGCCAGCAGCCAACTGCACCTCCAAGAGACCCAGTACTTC.

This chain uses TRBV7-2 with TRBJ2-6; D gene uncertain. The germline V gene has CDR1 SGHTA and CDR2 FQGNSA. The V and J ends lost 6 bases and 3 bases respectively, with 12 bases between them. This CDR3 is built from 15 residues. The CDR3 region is CASRSQTGGANVLTF. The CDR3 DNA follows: TGTGCCAGCAGATCCCAAACCGGTGGGGCCAACGTCCTGACTTTC. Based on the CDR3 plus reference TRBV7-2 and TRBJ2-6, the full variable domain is GAGVSQSPSNKVTEKGKDVELRCDPISGHTALYWYRQSLGQGLEFLIYFQGNSAPDKSGLPSDRFSAERTGGSVSTLTIQRTQQEDSAVYLCASRSQTGGANVLTFGAGSRLTVL.

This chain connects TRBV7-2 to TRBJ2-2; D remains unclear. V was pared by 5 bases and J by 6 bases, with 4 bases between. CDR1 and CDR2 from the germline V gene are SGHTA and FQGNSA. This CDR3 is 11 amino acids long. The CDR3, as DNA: TGTGCCAGCAGCCCGCCCGGGGAGCTGTTTTTT. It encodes CASSPPGELFF.

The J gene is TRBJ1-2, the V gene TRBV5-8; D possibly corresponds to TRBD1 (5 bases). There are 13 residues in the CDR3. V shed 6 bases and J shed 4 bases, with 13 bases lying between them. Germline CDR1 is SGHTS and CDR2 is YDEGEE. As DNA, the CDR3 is TGTGCCAGCACCATCGACAGAGGCTATGGCTACACCTTC. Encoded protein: CASTIDRGYGYTF.

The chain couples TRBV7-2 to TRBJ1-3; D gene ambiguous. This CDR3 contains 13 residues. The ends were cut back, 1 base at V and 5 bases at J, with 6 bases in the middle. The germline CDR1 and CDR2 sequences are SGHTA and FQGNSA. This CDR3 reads CASSLGQRNTIYF. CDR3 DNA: TGTGCCAGCAGCTTAGGACAACGAAACACCATATATTTT.

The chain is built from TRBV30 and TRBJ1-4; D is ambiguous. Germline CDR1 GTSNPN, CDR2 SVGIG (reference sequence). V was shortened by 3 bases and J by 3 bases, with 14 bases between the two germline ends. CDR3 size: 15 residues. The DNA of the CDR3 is TGTGCCTGGAGGCTCGGGTGGGCTGCTAATGAAAAACTGTTTTTT. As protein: CAWRLGWAANEKLFF.

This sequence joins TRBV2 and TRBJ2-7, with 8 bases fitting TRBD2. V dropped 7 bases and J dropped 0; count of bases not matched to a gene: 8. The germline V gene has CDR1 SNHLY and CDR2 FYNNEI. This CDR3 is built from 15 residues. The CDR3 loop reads CASIERGNPSYEQYF. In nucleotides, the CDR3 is TGTGCCAGCATTGAGCGGGGGAATCCCTCCTACGAGCAGTACTTC. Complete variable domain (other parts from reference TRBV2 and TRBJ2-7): EPEVTQTPSHQVTQMGQEVILRCVPISNHLYFYWYRQILGQKVEFLVSFYNNEISEKSEIFDDQFSVERPDGSNFTLKIRSTKLEDSAMYFCASIERGNPSYEQYFGPGTRLTVT.

This CDR3 reads CASSFTGGSSPLHF. In nucleotides, the CDR3 is TGTGCCAGCAGCTTCACAGGGGGGAGTTCACCCCTCCACTTT. The rearrangement links TRBV14 to TRBJ1-6; 8 nucleotides agree with TRBD1. Germline V lookup: CDR1 SGHDN, CDR2 FVKESK. This CDR3 spans 14 amino acids. With V trimmed by 5 bases and J by 9 bases, 6 bases remained unmatched.

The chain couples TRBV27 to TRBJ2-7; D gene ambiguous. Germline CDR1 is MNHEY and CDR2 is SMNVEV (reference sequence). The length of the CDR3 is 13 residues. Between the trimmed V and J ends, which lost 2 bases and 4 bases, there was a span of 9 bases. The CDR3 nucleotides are TGTGCCAGCAGTTTACAACCGGATTACGAGCAGTACTTC. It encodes CASSLQPDYEQYF.

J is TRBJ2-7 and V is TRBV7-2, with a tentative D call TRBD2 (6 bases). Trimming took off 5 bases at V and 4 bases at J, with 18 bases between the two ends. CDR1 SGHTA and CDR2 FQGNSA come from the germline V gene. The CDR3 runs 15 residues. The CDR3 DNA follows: TGTGCCAGCAGCCCCCAGACGGGAGCCATTTACGAGCAGTACTTC. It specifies CASSPQTGAIYEQYF. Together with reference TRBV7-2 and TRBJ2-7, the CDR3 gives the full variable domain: GAGVSQSPSNKVTEKGKDVELRCDPISGHTALYWYRQSLGQGLEFLIYFQGNSAPDKSGLPSDRFSAERTGGSVSTLTIQRTQQEDSAVYLCASSPQTGAIYEQYFGPGTRLTVT.

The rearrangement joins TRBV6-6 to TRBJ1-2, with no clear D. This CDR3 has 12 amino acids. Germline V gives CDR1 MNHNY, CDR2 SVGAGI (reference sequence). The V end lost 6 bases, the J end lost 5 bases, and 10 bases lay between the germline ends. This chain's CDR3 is CASSLGAYGYTF. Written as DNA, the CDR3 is TGTGCCAGCAGCCTGGGAGCGTATGGCTACACCTTC.

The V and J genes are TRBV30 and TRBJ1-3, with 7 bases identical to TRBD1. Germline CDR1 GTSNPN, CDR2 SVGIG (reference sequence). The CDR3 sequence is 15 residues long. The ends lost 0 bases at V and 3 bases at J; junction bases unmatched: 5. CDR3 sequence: CAWSVQGGFGNTIYF. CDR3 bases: TGTGCCTGGAGTGTACAAGGGGGCTTTGGAAACACCATATATTTT.

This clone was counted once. This CDR3 is CASSHGGRDTEAFF. As DNA, the CDR3 is TGTGCCAGCAGCCATGGGGGGCGCGACACTGAAGCTTTCTTT. This rearrangement joins TRBV7-3 to TRBJ1-1; possible D gene TRBD1, 6 bases. V was shortened by 5 bases and J by 3 bases, with 13 bases between the two germline ends. Germline V gene data show CDR1 as SGHTA and CDR2 as FQGTGA. The CDR3 runs 14 residues. The variable domain in full, completed from reference TRBV7-3 and TRBJ1-1, reads GAGVSQTPSNKVTEKGKYVELRCDPISGHTALYWYRQSLGQGPEFLIYFQGTGAADDSGLPNDRFFAVRPEGSVSTLKIQRTERGDSAVYLCASSHGGRDTEAFFGQGTRLTVV.

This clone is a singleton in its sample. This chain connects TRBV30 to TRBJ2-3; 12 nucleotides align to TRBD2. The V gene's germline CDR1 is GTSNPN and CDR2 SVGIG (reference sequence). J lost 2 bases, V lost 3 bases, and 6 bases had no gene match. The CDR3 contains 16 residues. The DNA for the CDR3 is TGTGCCTGGAGCCAGGGACTAGCGGGTTTCACAGATACGCAGTATTTT. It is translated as CAWSQGLAGFTDTQYF.

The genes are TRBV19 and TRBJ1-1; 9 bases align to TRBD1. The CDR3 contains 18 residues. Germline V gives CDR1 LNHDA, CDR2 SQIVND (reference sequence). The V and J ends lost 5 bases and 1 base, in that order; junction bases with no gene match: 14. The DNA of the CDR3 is TGTGCCAGTAGTGTGGGAAACCCGGGACAGGGATCGAACACTGAAGCTTTCTTT. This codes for CASSVGNPGQGSNTEAFF.

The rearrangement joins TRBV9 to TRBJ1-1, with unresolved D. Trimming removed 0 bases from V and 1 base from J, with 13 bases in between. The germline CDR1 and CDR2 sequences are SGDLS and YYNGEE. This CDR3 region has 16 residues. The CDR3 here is CASSVVGSWGNTEAFF. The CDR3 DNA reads TGTGCCAGCAGCGTAGTAGGGTCCTGGGGGAACACTGAAGCTTTCTTT.

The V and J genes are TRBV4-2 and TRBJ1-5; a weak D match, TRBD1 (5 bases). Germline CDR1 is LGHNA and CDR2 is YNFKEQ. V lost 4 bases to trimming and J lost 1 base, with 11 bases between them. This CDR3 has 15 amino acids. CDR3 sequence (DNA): TGTGCCAGCAGCCCCCGGGACCTAAGCAATCAGCCCCAGCATTTT. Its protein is CASSPRDLSNQPQHF.

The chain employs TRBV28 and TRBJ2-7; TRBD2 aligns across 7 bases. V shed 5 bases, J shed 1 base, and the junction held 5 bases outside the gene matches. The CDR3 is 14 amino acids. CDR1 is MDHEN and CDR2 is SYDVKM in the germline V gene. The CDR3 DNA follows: TGTGCCAGCAGTAAGTCTAGCGGATCCTACGAGCAGTACTTC. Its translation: CASSKSSGSYEQYF.

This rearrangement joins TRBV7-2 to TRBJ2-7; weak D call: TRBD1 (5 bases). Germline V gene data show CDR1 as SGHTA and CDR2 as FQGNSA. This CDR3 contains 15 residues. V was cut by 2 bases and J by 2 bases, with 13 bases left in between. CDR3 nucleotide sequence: TGTGCCAGCAGCTTACTTCCGGACAATCCCTACGAGCAGTACTTC. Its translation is CASSLLPDNPYEQYF.

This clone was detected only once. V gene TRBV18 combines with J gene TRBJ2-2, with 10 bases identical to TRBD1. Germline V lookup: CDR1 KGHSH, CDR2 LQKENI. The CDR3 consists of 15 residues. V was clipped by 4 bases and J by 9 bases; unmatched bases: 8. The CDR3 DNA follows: TGTGCCAGCTCACGTTATTCGACAGGGGGCCGGGAGCTGTTTTTT. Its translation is CASSRYSTGGRELFF. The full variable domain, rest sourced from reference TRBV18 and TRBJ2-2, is NAGVMQNPRHLVRRRGQEARLRCSPMKGHSHVYWYRQLPEEGLKFMVYLQKENIIDESGMPKERFSAEFPKEGPSILRIQQVVRGDSAAYFCASSRYSTGGRELFFGEGSRLTVL.

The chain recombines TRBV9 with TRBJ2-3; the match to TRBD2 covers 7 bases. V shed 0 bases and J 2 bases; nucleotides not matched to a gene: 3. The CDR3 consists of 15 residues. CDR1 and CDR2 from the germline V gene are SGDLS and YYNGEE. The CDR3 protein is CASSVATSATDTQYF. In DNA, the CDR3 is TGTGCCAGCAGCGTAGCTACTAGCGCCACAGATACGCAGTATTTT.